This T cell receptor beta chain was captured in a study of shared clonotypes between healthy human individuals. The CDR3 contains 16 residues. V lost 4 bases, J lost 7 bases, and 11 bases stayed unmatched. Per the germline V gene, CDR1 is LGHNA and CDR2 is YSLEER. The CD4+ fraction was divided into a CD45RA+ naive subset and a CD45RA-negative memory subset. Produced via immunoSEQ multiplex PCR; TCRdb's table is partial and in-frame only. The table records fewer than 1.8 million clones, around 98.5% of them present only once. Points from the study as a whole: The low donor count limited represented genetic and exposure-history diversity. Sorted-subset sequencing, rarefaction showed, was incomplete despite large depth.

Note on this clone: Its antigen is unknown.

J is TRBJ2-1 and V is TRBV4-3, with TRBD2 matching 9 bases. This TCR was sampled from a man between 25 and 39 years old in good health. Sequenced input: naive CD4+ T cells sorted from blood. The subset here: CD45RA+ positively selected. The DNA of the CDR3 is TGCGCCAGCAGCCCGACGACTAGCGGCATGGGGAATGAGCAGTTCTTC. Its translation is CASSPTTSGMGNEQFF.